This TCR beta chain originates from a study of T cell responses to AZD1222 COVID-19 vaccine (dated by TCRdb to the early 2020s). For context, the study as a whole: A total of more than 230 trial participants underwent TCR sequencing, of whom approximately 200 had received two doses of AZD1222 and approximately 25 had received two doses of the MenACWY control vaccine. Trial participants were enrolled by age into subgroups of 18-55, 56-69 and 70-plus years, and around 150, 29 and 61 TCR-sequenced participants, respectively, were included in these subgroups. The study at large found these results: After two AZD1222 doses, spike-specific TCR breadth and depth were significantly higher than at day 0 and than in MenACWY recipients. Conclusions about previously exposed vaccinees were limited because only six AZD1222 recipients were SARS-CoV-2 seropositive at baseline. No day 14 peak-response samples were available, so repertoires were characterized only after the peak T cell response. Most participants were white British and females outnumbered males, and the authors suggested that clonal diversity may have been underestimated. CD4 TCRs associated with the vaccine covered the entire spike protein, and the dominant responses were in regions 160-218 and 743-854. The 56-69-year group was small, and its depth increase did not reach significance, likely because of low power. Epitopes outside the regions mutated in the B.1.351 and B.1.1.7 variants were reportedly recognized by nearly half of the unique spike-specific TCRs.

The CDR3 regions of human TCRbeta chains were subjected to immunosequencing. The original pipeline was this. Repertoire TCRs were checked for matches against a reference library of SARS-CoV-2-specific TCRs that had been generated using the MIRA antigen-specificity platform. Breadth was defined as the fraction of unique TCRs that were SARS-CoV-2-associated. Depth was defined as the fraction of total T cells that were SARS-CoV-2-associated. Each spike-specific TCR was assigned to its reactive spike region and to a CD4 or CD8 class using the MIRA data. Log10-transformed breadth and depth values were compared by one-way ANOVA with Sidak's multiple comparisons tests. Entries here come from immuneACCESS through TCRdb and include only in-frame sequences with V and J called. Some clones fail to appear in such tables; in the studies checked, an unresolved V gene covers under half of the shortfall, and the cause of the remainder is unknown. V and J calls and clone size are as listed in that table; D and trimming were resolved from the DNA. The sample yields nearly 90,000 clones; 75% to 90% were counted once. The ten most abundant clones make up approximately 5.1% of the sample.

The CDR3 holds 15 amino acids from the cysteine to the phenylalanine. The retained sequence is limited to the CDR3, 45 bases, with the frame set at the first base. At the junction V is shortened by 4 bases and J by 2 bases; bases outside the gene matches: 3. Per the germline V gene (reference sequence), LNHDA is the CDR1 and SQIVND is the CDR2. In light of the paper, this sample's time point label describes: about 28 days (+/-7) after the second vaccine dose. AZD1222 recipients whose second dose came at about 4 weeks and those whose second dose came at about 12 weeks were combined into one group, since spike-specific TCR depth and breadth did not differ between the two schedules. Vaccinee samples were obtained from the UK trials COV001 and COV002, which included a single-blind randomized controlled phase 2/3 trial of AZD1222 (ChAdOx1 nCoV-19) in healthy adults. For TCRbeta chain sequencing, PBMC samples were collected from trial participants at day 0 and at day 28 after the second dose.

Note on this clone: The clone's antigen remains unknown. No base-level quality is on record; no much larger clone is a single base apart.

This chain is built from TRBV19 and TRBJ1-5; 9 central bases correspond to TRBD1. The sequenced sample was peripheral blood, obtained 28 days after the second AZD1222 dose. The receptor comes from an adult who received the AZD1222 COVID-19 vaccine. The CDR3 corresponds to CASSNDRGGNQPQHF. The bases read TGTGCCAGTAGTAACGACAGGGGGGGCAATCAGCCCCAGCATTTT. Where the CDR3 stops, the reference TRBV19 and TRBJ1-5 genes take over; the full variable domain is DGGITQSPKYLFRKEGQNVTLSCEQNLNHDAMYWYRQDPGQGLRLIYYSQIVNDFQKGDIAEGYSVSREKKESFPLTVTSAQKNPTAFYLCASSNDRGGNQPQHFGDGTRLSIL.